One and the same sample provided the 13 T cell receptor beta chains below, sequenced in a study of control samples from healthy donors and cancer patients. Sequencing was performed with immunoSEQ multiplex PCR; in TCRdb, only in-frame clones are kept and a portion is missing. The sample includes some 130,000 clones, roughly 90% of them seen just once. The sequenced material came from blood. Receptors originate from a woman in her forties or fifties in good health.

The J gene is TRBJ1-2, the V gene TRBV28; D ambiguous. Deletions cut 4 bases from V and 2 bases from J, with 5 bases between. The CDR3 totals 12 residues. Germline V gene sequence: CDR1 MDHEN, CDR2 SYDVKM. CDR3 bases: TGTGCCAGCAGTTCCCTCAACTATGGCTACACCTTC. This sequence encodes CASSSLNYGYTF.

The CDR3 protein is CASSLEGGETQYF. CDR3 DNA sequence: TGTGCCAGCAGCTTAGAGGGGGGGGAGACCCAGTACTTC. V and J are TRBV5-8 and TRBJ2-5; a possible D gene is TRBD2 (7 bases). The CDR3 covers 13 residues. Germline V gives CDR1 SGHTS, CDR2 YDEGEE. V gave up 2 bases and J gave up 5 bases, with 10 bases separating them.

This rearrangement joins TRBV19 to TRBJ2-5, with D perhaps assigned TRBD1 or TRBD2 (5 bases each). With 2 bases removed from V and 3 bases from J, the gap between germline ends came to 16 bases. Looked up from germline, CDR1 is LNHDA and CDR2 is SQIVND (reference sequence). The CDR3 is 16 residues long. The DNA for the CDR3 is TGTGCCAGTAGTATATCCCAACCGGGACCTAAAGAGACCCAGTACTTC. Its protein product is CASSISQPGPKETQYF.

This clone has only one observation. The junction shows a germline mismatch at one end, possibly a read error. This chain connects TRBV7-7 to TRBJ2-3, with 9 bases fitting TRBD2. Germline loops: CDR1 SSHAT, CDR2 FNYEAQ (reference sequence). The CDR3 is 14 amino acids. In DNA, the CDR3 is TGTGCTAGCAGCCCTAGCGGGGCCACAGATACGCAGTATTTT. Its translation is CASSPSGATDTQYF.

The chain couples TRBV9 to TRBJ2-1, with D perhaps assigned TRBD1 or TRBD2 (6 bases each). The length of the CDR3 is 15 residues. Germline V CDR1 and CDR2: SGDLS, YYNGEE. The V end lost 3 bases, the J end lost 5 bases, and 15 bases lay between the germline ends. The CDR3 spells CASSEGFGGDNEQFF. DNA for the CDR3: TGTGCCAGCAGCGAAGGGTTCGGGGGCGACAATGAGCAGTTCTTC.

The chain is built from TRBV28 and TRBJ2-7; possibly TRBD1 or TRBD2 for D (5 bases each). The CDR3 covers 12 residues. Trimming pared 8 bases from V and 3 bases from J, leaving 11 bases between. Germline values: CDR1 MDHEN, CDR2 SYDVKM. CDR3 nucleotides: TGTGCCAGCTCCGGGGCCCTCTACGAGCAGTACTTC. Residues: CASSGALYEQYF.

A few counts support this clone. The same CDR3 arises from other DNA sequences in this sample as well. The rearrangement joins TRBV5-6 to TRBJ1-4; D call uncertain. Trimming took off 1 base at V and 0 bases at J, with 4 bases between the two ends. This CDR3 comprises 14 residues. From germline, CDR1 is SGHDT and CDR2 YYEEEE. The CDR3 DNA reads TGTGCCAGCAGCTTGATCGCAACTAATGAAAAACTGTTTTTT. Residues: CASSLIATNEKLFF.

This clone is medium-sized in the sample. The rearrangement uses TRBV6-2 or TRBV6-3 and TRBJ2-5; D gene uncertain. This CDR3 region has 12 residues. V was trimmed by 2 bases and J by 5 bases, leaving 6 bases between them. The germline V gene encodes CDR1 MNHEY and CDR2 SVGEGT. CDR3 amino acids: CASSYMRETQYF. In nucleotides, the CDR3 is TGTGCCAGCAGTTACATGAGGGAGACCCAGTACTTC.

This sequence joins TRBV19 and TRBJ1-4; D is undetermined. V lost 2 bases and J lost 0, with 7 bases in between. The CDR3 runs 15 residues. Germline V gene lookup returns CDR1 LNHDA and CDR2 SQIVND (reference sequence). This chain's CDR3 is CASSIITATNEKLFF. Written as DNA, the CDR3 is TGTGCCAGTAGTATAATTACAGCAACTAATGAAAAACTGTTTTTT.

This chain uses TRBV18 with TRBJ2-7; D not resolved. V lost 5 bases, J lost 1 base, and 9 bases lay in between. This CDR3 contains 13 residues. CDR1 and CDR2 from the germline V gene are KGHSH and LQKENI. This CDR3 is CASSGPESYEQYF. CDR3 DNA sequence: TGTGCCAGCTCAGGGCCCGAATCCTACGAGCAGTACTTC.

The chain carries TRBV28 and TRBJ1-1; D unresolved. The V end was cut by 5 bases, the J end by 0 bases, with 10 bases between. The CDR3 runs to 14 residues. The V gene's germline CDR1 is MDHEN and CDR2 SYDVKM. CDR3 coding DNA: TGTGCCAGCAGTAACCGGGCCCTGAACACTGAAGCTTTCTTT. Its translation: CASSNRALNTEAFF.

The J gene is TRBJ2-7, the V gene TRBV11-2, with 7 bases that match TRBD2. The CDR3 spans 12 residues. V shed 5 bases, J shed 9 bases, and the junction held 7 bases outside the gene matches. CDR1 is SGHAT, CDR2 FQNNGV, per germline. The CDR3 DNA sequence: TGTGCCAGCAGCCGGGAGGATTTCGTGCAGTACTTC. Translated, it gives CASSREDFVQYF. The full variable domain, completed using reference TRBV11-2 and TRBJ2-7, is EAGVAQSPRYKIIEKRQSVAFWCNPISGHATLYWYQQILGQGPKLLIQFQNNGVVDDSQLPKDRFSAERLKGVDSTLKIQPAKLEDSAVYLCASSREDFVQYFGPGTRLTVT.

The rearrangement links TRBV7-9 to TRBJ2-3, with a possible D match to TRBD2 (5 bases). The V end lost 2 bases, the J end lost 6 bases, and 12 bases lay between the germline ends. Germline lookup yields CDR1 SEHNR and CDR2 FQNEAQ (reference sequence). CDR3 length equals 14 residues. This chain's CDR3 is CASSLRTSSDTQYF. Written as DNA, the CDR3 is TGTGCCAGCAGCTTACGGACTTCTTCCGATACGCAGTATTTT.